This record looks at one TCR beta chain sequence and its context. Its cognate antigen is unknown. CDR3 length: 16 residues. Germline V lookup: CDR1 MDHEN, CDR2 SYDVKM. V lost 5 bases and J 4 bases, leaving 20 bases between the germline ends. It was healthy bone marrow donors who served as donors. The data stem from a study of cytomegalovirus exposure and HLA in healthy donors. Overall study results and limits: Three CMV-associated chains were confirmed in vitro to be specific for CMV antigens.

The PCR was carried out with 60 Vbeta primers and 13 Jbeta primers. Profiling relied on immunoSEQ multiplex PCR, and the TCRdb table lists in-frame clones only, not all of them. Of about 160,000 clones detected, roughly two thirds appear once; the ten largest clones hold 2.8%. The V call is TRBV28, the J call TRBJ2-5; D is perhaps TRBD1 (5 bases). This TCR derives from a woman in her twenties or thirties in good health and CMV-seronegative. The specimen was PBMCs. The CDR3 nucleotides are TGTGCCAGCAGTCCAGGGTGGGTTAAGGATCGAGAGACCCAGTACTTC. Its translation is CASSPGWVKDRETQYF.